This entry is about one TCR beta chain. Its target is unknown. The CDR3 length is 13 residues. Trimming pared 5 bases from V and 2 bases from J, leaving 9 bases between. Germline V gene sequence: CDR1 SEHNR, CDR2 FQNEAQ (reference sequence). Libraries were prepared by immunoSEQ multiplex PCR; TCRdb keeps only in-frame clonotypes and omits some of them. The sample holds over 15,000 clones; about 80% are singletons and the top ten take approximately 5.3%. The sample is drawn from a study of CD4+ T cells in melanoma. Findings of the study overall: In melanoma, neoantigen-specific CD4+ T cells reportedly differed in differentiation state. CD8+ T cell, macrophage and B cell function reportedly correlated with neoantigen-specific CD4+ T cells.

The sequenced material came from cells from a culture (not recorded whether cultured in vitro). V gene TRBV7-9 combines with J gene TRBJ1-1; D not certain. This TCR was sampled from a human donor with melanoma. The CDR3 sequence: CASSLTVNTEAFF. The CDR3 DNA sequence: TGTGCCAGCAGCCTTACTGTAAACACTGAAGCTTTCTTT.